The rows below give T cell receptor beta chains drawn from one sample of a study of blood T cell repertoires in COVID-19. Here immunoSEQ multiplex PCR was the method, and the copy in TCRdb shows in-frame clones only, minus some. Of fewer than 150,000 clones detected, about 85% appear once; the ten largest clones hold about 3%. The specimen sequenced was peripheral blood. The receptors here all came from a man between 40 and 49 years old with acute or convalescent COVID-19. CDR3s include the opening cysteine and the closing phenylalanine or tryptophan. The order of the fields is V gene, clone size, D gene, J gene, CDR3 protein, CDR3 DNA. D genes are given only for firm matches. For some rows the clone size is stated as once, few or many, or as a class when expanded; others skip it.

TRBV19	NA	TRBD1	TRBJ2-1	CASTPGQSNNEQFF	TGTGCCAGTACTCCGGGACAGAGTAACAATGAGCAGTTCTTC
TRBV29-1	NA	NA	TRBJ1-2	CSAFPTANYGYTF	TGCAGCGCCTTTCCGACAGCTAACTATGGCTACACCTTC
TRBV24-1	NA	NA	TRBJ1-1	CATSDLGGEAFF	TGTGCCACCAGTGATTTGGGGGGGGAAGCTTTCTTT
TRBV7-2	NA	TRBD2	TRBJ2-5	CASSSQTRAGVGETQYF	TGTGCCAGCAGCTCTCAAACTCGAGCGGGGGTCGGGGAGACCCAGTACTTC
TRBV19	NA	NA	TRBJ1-3	CASSPQSSGNTIYF	TGTGCCAGTAGTCCACAAAGCTCTGGAAACACCATATATTTT
TRBV3-1/TRBV3-2	NA	NA	TRBJ2-2	CASSQDRAGELFF	TGTGCCAGCAGCCAAGACCGAGCCGGGGAGCTGTTTTTT
TRBV5-1	few	TRBD2	TRBJ2-2	CASERGAGGTGELFF	TGCGCCAGCGAGCGGGGGGCCGGGGGCACCGGGGAGCTGTTTTTT
TRBV24-1	NA	NA	TRBJ2-3	CATSVRVGTDTQYF	TGTGCCACCAGTGTGCGGGTTGGCACAGATACGCAGTATTTT
TRBV15	NA	NA	TRBJ1-3	CATSRGGTLGNTIYF	TGTGCCACCAGCAGAGGTGGGACATTAGGAAACACCATATATTTT
TRBV2	NA	NA	TRBJ2-2	CASTGGTAGTGELFF	TGTGCCAGCACGGGAGGGACAGCCGGCACCGGGGAGCTGTTTTTT
TRBV24-1	NA	NA	TRBJ2-2	CATRDINTGELFF	TGTGCCACCAGGGATATAAACACCGGGGAGCTGTTTTTT
TRBV19	NA	NA	TRBJ2-4	CASTWSSANIQYF	TGTGCCAGTACTTGGAGTTCGGCAAACATTCAGTACTTC
TRBV4-2	NA	TRBD1	TRBJ1-1	CASSPFGQGRFTEAFF	TGTGCCAGCAGCCCTTTCGGACAGGGCCGGTTCACTGAAGCTTTCTTT
TRBV19	once	NA	TRBJ2-3	CASSIDKTDGDTQYF	TGTGCCAGTAGTATAGATAAGACAGATGGAGATACGCAGTATTTT
TRBV27	NA	TRBD1	TRBJ1-1	CASSPPPGQGVRAFF	TGTGCCAGCAGTCCCCCACCGGGACAGGGGGTCCGAGCTTTCTTT
TRBV6-1	NA	TRBD1	TRBJ1-3	CASSGGQGAAGNTIYF	TGTGCCAGCAGTGGGGGACAGGGAGCGGCTGGAAACACCATATATTTT
TRBV20-1	NA	NA	TRBJ2-3	CSASKPGLLRADTQYF	TGCAGTGCTAGTAAGCCGGGACTCCTTAGGGCAGATACGCAGTATTTT
TRBV27	NA	NA	TRBJ2-7	CASRQPWGPNYEQYF	TGTGCCAGCAGACAACCCTGGGGGCCCAACTACGAGCAGTACTTC
TRBV12-3/TRBV12-4	NA	NA	TRBJ1-3	CASSRTGFIYF	TGTGCCAGCAGCCGAACGGGGTTCATATATTTT
TRBV5-1	NA	TRBD1	TRBJ1-2	CASSLRDSKDGYTF	TGCGCCAGCAGCCTCCGGGACAGCAAAGATGGCTACACCTTC
TRBV5-6	NA	NA	TRBJ2-7	CASSFTWGANYEQYF	TGTGCCAGCAGCTTCACCTGGGGAGCCAACTACGAGCAGTACTTC
TRBV5-6	once	TRBD1	TRBJ2-1	CASSSSPTGVLYNEQFF	TGTGCCAGCAGCTCCTCCCCGACAGGGGTCCTTTACAATGAGCAGTTCTTC